This record looks at one T cell receptor beta chain sequence and its context. Sequencing was performed with immunoSEQ multiplex PCR; in TCRdb, only in-frame clones are kept and a portion is missing. Of 100,000 to 150,000 clones detected, 80% appear once; the ten largest clones hold roughly 1.8%. The data stem from a study of blood T cell repertoires in COVID-19. Germline CDR1 MNHEY, CDR2 SMNVEV (reference sequence). The germline V and J ends were trimmed by 6 bases and 2 bases, with 10 bases remaining between them. This CDR3 region has 13 residues. The sequence derives from a man aged 70-80 years with acute or convalescent COVID-19. V and J are TRBV27 and TRBJ1-1; D is unresolved. Material: peripheral blood. CDR3 in amino acids: CASRRRENTEAFF. The DNA for the CDR3 is TGTGCCAGCAGAAGAAGAGAAAACACTGAAGCTTTCTTT.